These T cell receptor beta chains were read from a single sample in a study of control samples from healthy donors and cancer patients. This table comes from immunoSEQ multiplex PCR, and its TCRdb copy is limited to in-frame clones, with some not included. In the table there are 250,000 to 300,000 clones, around 80% of which are singletons. Sequencing input: PBMCs. These TCRs come from a woman aged 60 to 75 with lung cancer. Both conserved end residues are part of each CDR3. D genes are given only for firm matches. Size values are once, few and many counts, or a class for expanded clones, and some rows have none.

d_call	clone_size	j_call	v_call	cdr3_aa	cdr3_nt
TRBD2	once	TRBJ2-7	TRBV19	CASTRTSGIMVDEQYF	TGTGCCAGTACCAGGACTAGCGGGATAATGGTGGACGAGCAGTACTTC
.	.	TRBJ2-2	TRBV7-3	CASSLITGQGITGELFF	TGTGCCAGCAGCTTAATTACGGGCCAGGGTATCACCGGGGAGCTGTTTTTT
TRBD2	.	TRBJ2-3	TRBV24-1	CATSDQTSGAARTQYF	TGTGCCACCAGTGACCAAACCAGCGGGGCGGCAAGGACGCAGTATTTT
.	.	TRBJ1-1	TRBV23-1	CASSYRSTGSAGTEAFF	TGCGCCAGCAGTTACCGCTCAACAGGGTCGGCGGGCACTGAAGCTTTCTTT
TRBD1	.	TRBJ1-4	TRBV5-6	CASSLSQGTRKLFF	TGTGCCAGCAGCTTGTCACAGGGGACGAGAAAACTGTTTTTT
.	.	TRBJ1-1	TRBV4-1	CASSQVGGMVTEAFF	TGCGCCAGCAGCCAAGTTGGAGGGATGGTCACTGAAGCTTTCTTT
TRBD2	.	TRBJ2-7	TRBV7-2	CASSLELGAGVGYEQYF	TGTGCCAGCAGCCTAGAACTCGGGGCGGGAGTGGGGTACGAGCAGTACTTC
TRBD2	.	TRBJ2-1	TRBV28	CASSLSGRSSYNEQFF	TGTGCCAGCAGTTTAAGCGGGAGAAGTTCCTACAATGAGCAGTTCTTC
.	few	TRBJ1-5	TRBV24-1	CATSDIGNQPQHF	TGTGCCACCAGTGATATAGGGAATCAGCCCCAGCATTTT
.	.	TRBJ2-2	TRBV3-1/TRBV3-2	CASSQGMSNTGELFF	TGTGCCAGCAGCCAAGGCATGTCGAACACCGGGGAGCTGTTTTTT
TRBD2	.	TRBJ2-1	TRBV6-2/TRBV6-3	CASSQPRLAGGGDEQFF	TGTGCCAGCAGTCAACCCCGACTAGCGGGGGGAGGGGATGAGCAGTTCTTC
.	.	TRBJ1-3	TRBV18	CASSPLSGFGNTIYF	TGTGCCAGCTCACCACTGTCAGGTTTCGGAAACACCATATATTTT
TRBD1	.	TRBJ1-2	TRBV5-4	CASSRRTGYYGYTF	TGTGCCAGCAGCCGGAGGACAGGGTACTATGGCTACACCTTC
.	.	TRBJ1-6	TRBV29-1	CSVDEADYNSPLHF	TGCAGCGTTGATGAAGCTGACTATAATTCACCCCTCCACTTT
.	.	TRBJ1-3	TRBV5-1	CASSLAGSGYGNTIYF	TGCGCCAGCAGCTTGGCCGGATCGGGGTATGGAAACACCATATATTTT
.	.	TRBJ2-7	TRBV11-3	CASSLDGLGEQYF	TGTGCCAGCAGCTTAGATGGGTTAGGGGAGCAGTACTTC
.	.	TRBJ1-3	TRBV25-1	CASSEMGRAAGNTIYF	TGTGCCAGCAGTGAAATGGGCAGGGCGGCGGGAAACACCATATATTTT
.	.	TRBJ2-7	TRBV5-1	CASSLGSMGMGEQYF	TGCGCCAGCAGCTTGGGTAGTATGGGGATGGGTGAGCAGTACTTC
.	.	TRBJ2-7	TRBV5-1	CASSLSAGMGHEQYF	TGCGCCAGCAGCTTGTCGGCCGGGATGGGCCACGAGCAGTACTTC
.	.	TRBJ2-3	TRBV24-1	CATSRDSTEDTQYF	TGTGCCACCAGTAGGGATTCGACCGAAGATACGCAGTATTTT
.	.	TRBJ2-2	TRBV7-8	CASSLISRVNTGELFF	TGTGCCAGCAGCTTAATCTCGCGAGTGAACACCGGGGAGCTGTTTTTT
.	.	TRBJ2-2	TRBV5-1	CASRRDIANTGELFF	TGCGCCAGCAGGCGGGACATTGCGAACACCGGGGAGCTGTTTTTT
TRBD2	.	TRBJ2-7	TRBV11-2	CASSSGLAESGYEQYF	TGTGCCAGCAGCTCGGGACTAGCGGAATCGGGGTACGAGCAGTACTTC